This T cell receptor (beta chain) was sequenced during a study of patients and donors after allogeneic stem cell transplantation (TCRdb year 2020). The library was produced with RT-PCR. The sequencing machine was a NextSeq 550. Through fastp at Q25 and MiXCR, TCRdb rebuilt clones from the public reads, retaining in-frame beta chains. A single entry per CDR3 protein holds the most common genes and DNA from its merged rows. The sample contains 390,000 or so distinct CDR3 sequences, 16% of them found a single time. Less than 9.5% of the sample rests with the top ten. About this clonotype itself: Its antigen remains unidentified. Base qualities are not recorded, but no much larger clone differs from it by a single base.

In the germline V gene, CDR1 corresponds to LGHNA and CDR2 to YSLEER. Reading from cysteine to phenylalanine, the CDR3 counts 15 amino acids. The kept DNA is CDR3 alone, 45 bases in frame from the first base. Compared with germline, V lacks 3 bases and J lacks 3 bases; bases without a gene match: 6. Recombination joined TRBV4-3 with TRBJ2-3; 7 bases in the junction line up with TRBD1. The sample taken for sequencing was blood, either unsorted or a sorted T cell fraction (not recorded which). The sequence was obtained from a human donor who was either an allogeneic HSCT recipient or a stem cell or donor lymphocyte infusion donor (not recorded which). It is not recorded whose cells these are; they may come from a transplant donor. The CDR3 protein sequence reads: CASSQGQRTTDTQYF. The DNA sequence is TGCGCCAGCAGCCAGGGACAGAGGACTACAGATACGCAGTATTTT.